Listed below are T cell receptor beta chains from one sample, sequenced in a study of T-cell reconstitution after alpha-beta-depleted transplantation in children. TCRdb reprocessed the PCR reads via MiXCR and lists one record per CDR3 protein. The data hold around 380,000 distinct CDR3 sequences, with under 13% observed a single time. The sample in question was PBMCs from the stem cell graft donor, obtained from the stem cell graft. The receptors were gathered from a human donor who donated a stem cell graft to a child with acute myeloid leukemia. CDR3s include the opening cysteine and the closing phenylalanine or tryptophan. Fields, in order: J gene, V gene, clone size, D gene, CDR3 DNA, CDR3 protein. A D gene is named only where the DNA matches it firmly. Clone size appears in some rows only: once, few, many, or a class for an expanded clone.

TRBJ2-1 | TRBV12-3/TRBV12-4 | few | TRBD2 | TGTGCCAGCAGTTTAAGACTAGCGGGAGATGAGCAGTTCTTC | CASSLRLAGDEQFF
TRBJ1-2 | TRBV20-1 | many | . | TGCAGTGGGCAGAACATCTATGGCTACACCTTC | CSGQNIYGYTF
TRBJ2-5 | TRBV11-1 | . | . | TGTGCCAGCAGCTTAGCGAAAATCCCCCTGGAGACCCAGTACTTC | CASSLAKIPLETQYF
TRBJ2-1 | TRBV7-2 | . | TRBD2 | TGTGCCAGCAGCTTTAATAGCGGGGGAACCTACAATGAGCAGTTCTTC | CASSFNSGGTYNEQFF
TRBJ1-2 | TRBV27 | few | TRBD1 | TGTGCCAGCAGTACCTCCGCAGGGGGCGCCGGCGGCTACACCTTC | CASSTSAGGAGGYTF
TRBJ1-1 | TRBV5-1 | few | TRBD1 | TGCGCCAGCAGCTGGGGACAGGGGGACACTGAAGCTTTCTTT | CASSWGQGDTEAFF
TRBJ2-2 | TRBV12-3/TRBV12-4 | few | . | TGTGCCAGCAGTTTTACGGGGTCGAACACCGGGGAGCTGTTTTTT | CASSFTGSNTGELFF
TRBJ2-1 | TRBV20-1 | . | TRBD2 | TGCAGTGCTAGACCGGTCAGCGGGAGGGCCTATGAGCAGTTCTTC | CSARPVSGRAYEQFF
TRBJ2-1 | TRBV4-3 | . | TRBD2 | TGCGCCAGCAGCACTACCAGGGACTATGTCGATGAGCAGTTCTTC | CASSTTRDYVDEQFF
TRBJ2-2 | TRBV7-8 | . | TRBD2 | TGTGCCAGCAGCTCACCGGGACTAGCTAACACCGGGGAGCTGTTTTTT | CASSSPGLANTGELFF
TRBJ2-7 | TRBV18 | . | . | TGTGCCAGCTCACCAAGACCCGGATCCTACGAGCAGTACTTC | CASSPRPGSYEQYF
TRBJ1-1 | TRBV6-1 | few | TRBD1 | TGTGCCAGCAAGGGACAGGGTGGCGGGAACACTGAAGCTTTCTTT | CASKGQGGGNTEAFF
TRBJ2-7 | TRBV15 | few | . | TGTGCCACCAGCAGAGATAGGGGCAACTACGAGCAGTACTTC | CATSRDRGNYEQYF
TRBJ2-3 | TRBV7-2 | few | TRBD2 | TGTGCCAGCAGCTTGAAGCGGGGCCTATACACAGATACGCAGTATTTT | CASSLKRGLYTDTQYF
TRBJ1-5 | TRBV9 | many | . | TGTGCCAGCAGCAGGGGGGATCAGCCCCAGCATTTT | CASSRGDQPQHF
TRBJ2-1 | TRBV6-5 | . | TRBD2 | TGTGCCAGCAGTTACTCCCCCGTGACTAGCGGAATATACAATGAGCAGTTCTTC | CASSYSPVTSGIYNEQFF
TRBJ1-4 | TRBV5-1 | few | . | TGCGCCAGCAGCTCTTCCTCGCAGACATTGGATGAAAAACTGTTTTTT | CASSSSSQTLDEKLFF
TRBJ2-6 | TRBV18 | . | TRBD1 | TGTGCCAGCTCACCGGGACAGGGGGCTAATGGGGCCAACGTCCTGACTTTC | CASSPGQGANGANVLTF